This T cell receptor (beta chain) was obtained from a study of blood T cells in healthy people across ages. Study observations and caveats: Underestimates were what the diversity estimates from one million T cells were considered to be. Any conclusive comparison of naive versus antigen-experienced cells was prevented by using unsorted PBMCs. TCR beta diversity tracked closely with naive T cell percentage.

Worth noting for this clonotype: Its cognate antigen is unknown. Relative to the germline gene, one junction end is altered; a read error may explain this.

Alongside a J-beta primer mix, a sample-barcoded 5' primer served in a second PCR lasting 7 to 11 cycles. TCRdb re-derived calls from the 5' RACE reads in MiXCR, one entry per CDR3 protein. Of about 1.5 million distinct CDR3 sequences detected, 42% appear once; the ten largest clones hold 7.9%. The sequence came from a woman under 30 in good health. Sequencing input: blood.

CDR3 amino acids: CAGSPRGGLNQPQHF. Here the CDR3 DNA reads TGTGCCGGCAGCCCGAGAGGGGGACTCAATCAGCCCCAGCATTTT. The rearrangement links TRBV7-2 to TRBJ1-5, with D possibly being TRBD1 (6 bases). The CDR3 has 15 residues. The V gene's germline CDR1 is SGHTA and CDR2 FQGNSA.